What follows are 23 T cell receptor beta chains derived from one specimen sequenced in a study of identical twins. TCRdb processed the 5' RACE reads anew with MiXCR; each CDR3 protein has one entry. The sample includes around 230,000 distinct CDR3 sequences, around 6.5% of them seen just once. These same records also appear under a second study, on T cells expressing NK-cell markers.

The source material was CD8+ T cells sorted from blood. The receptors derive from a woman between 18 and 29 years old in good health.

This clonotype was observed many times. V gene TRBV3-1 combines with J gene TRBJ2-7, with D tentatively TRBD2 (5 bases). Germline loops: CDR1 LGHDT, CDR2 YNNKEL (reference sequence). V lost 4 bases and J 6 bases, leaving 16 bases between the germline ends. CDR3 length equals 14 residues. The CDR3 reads CASSPRLGESEQYF. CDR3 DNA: TGTGCCAGCAGCCCGCGCCTTGGGGAGAGCGAGCAGTACTTC.

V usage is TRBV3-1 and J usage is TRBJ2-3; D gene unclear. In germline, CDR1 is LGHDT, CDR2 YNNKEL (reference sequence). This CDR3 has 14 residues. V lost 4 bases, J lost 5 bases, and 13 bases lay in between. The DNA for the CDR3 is TGTGCCAGCAGCCCTAAACCCCGACTAGATACGCAGTATTTT. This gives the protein CASSPKPRLDTQYF.

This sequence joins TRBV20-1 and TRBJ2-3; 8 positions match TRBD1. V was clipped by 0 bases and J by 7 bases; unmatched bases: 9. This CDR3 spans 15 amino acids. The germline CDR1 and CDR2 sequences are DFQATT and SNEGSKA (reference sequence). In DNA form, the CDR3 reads TGCAGTGCTAGAGATGGGGACAGGCCAGAAAATACGCAGTATTTT. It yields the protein CSARDGDRPENTQYF.

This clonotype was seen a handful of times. CDR3 sequence (DNA): TGTGCTAGTGGTCCTCGACAGGAATTCGACGAGCAGTACTTC. Translating gives CASGPRQEFDEQYF. The J gene is TRBJ2-7, the V gene TRBV12-5; maybe TRBD1 (6 bases). This CDR3 contains 14 residues. In germline, CDR1 is LGHNT, CDR2 FRNRAP. V lost 5 bases, J lost 5 bases, and 16 bases lay in between.

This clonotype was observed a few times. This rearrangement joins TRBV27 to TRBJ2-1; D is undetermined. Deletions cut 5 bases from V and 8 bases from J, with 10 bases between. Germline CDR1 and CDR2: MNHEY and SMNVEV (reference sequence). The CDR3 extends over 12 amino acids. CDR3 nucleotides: TGTGCCAGCAGTCCTACCCACCATGAGCAGTTCTTC. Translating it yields CASSPTHHEQFF.

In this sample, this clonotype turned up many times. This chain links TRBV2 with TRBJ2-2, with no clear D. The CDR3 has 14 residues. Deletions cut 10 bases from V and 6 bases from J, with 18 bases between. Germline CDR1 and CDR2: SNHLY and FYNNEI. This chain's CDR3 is CAILPRARPGELFF. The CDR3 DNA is TGTGCCATCCTACCTAGGGCCCGACCCGGGGAGCTGTTTTTT.

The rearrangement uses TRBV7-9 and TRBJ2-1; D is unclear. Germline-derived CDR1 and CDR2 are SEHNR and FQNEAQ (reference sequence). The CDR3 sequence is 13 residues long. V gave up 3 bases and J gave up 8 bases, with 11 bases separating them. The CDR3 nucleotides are TGTGCCAGCAGCTTGTCGGGCAGGCATGAGCAGTTCTTC. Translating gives CASSLSGRHEQFF.

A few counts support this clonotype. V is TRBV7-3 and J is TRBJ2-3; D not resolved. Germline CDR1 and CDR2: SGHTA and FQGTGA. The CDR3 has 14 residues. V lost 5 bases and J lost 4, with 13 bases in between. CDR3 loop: CASSLGPSPDTQYF. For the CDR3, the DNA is TGTGCCAGCAGCCTCGGACCGAGTCCAGATACGCAGTATTTT.

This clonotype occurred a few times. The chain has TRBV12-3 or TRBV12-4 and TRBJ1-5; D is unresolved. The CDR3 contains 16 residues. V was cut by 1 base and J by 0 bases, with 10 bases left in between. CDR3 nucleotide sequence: TGTGCCAGCAGTTTAGATTCGGGTTATAGCAATCAGCCCCAGCATTTT. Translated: CASSLDSGYSNQPQHF.

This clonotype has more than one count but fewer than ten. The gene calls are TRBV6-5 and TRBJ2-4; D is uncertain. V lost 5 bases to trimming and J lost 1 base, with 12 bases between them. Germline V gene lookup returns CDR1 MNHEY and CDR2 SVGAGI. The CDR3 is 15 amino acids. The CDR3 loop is CASSTHPDAKNIQYF. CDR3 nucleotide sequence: TGTGCCAGCAGTACTCACCCCGACGCCAAAAACATTCAGTACTTC.

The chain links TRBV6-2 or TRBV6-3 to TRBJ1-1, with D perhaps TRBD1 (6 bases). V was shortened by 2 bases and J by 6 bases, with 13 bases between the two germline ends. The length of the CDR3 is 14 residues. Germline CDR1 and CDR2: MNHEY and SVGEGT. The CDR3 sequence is CASSYGGRGPEAFF. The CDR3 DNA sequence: TGTGCCAGCAGTTACGGGGGCAGGGGTCCTGAAGCTTTCTTT.

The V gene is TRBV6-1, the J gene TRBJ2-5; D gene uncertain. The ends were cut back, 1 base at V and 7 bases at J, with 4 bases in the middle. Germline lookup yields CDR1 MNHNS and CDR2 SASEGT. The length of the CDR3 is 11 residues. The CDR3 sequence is CASSEGGTQYF. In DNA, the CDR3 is TGTGCCAGCAGTGAAGGAGGGACCCAGTACTTC.

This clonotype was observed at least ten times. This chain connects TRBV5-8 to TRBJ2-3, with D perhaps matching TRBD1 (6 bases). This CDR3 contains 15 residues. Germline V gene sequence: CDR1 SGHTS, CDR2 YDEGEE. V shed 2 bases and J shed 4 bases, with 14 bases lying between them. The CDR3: CASSFMYREADTQYF. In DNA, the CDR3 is TGTGCCAGCAGCTTTATGTACAGGGAAGCAGATACGCAGTATTTT.

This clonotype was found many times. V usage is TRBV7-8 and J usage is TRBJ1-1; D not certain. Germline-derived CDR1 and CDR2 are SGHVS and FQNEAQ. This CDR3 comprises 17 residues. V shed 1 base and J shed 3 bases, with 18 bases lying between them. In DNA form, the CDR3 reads TGTGCCAGCAGCTTAGGCGGGTTCCTGGAGTATCACACTGAAGCTTTCTTT. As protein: CASSLGGFLEYHTEAFF.

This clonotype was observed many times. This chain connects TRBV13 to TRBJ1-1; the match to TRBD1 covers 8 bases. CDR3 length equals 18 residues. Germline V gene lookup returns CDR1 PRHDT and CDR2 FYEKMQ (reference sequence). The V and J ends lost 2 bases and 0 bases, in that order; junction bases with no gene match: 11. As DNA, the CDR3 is TGTGCCAGCAGCTTATTGGGACAGGCCAGAGTAATGAACACTGAAGCTTTCTTT. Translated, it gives CASSLLGQARVMNTEAFF. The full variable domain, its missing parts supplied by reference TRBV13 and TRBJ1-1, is AAGVIQSPRHLIKEKRETATLKCYPIPRHDTVYWYQQGPGQDPQFLISFYEKMQSDKGSIPDRFSAQQFSDYHSELNMSSLELGDSALYFCASSLLGQARVMNTEAFFGQGTRLTVV.

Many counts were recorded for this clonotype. The CDR3 reads CASSFTAELYEQYF. CDR3 DNA sequence: TGCGCCAGCAGCTTTACAGCGGAGCTATACGAGCAGTACTTC. The gene calls are TRBV5-1 and TRBJ2-7, with a weak D call TRBD2 (5 bases). CDR3 size: 14 residues. With 2 bases removed from V and 4 bases from J, the gap between germline ends came to 13 bases. The germline gives CDR1 SGHRS, CDR2 YFSETQ.

The DNA for the CDR3 is TGCGCCAGCAGCCCGACTAGCGGGGATCAAGAGACCCAGTACTTC. This codes for CASSPTSGDQETQYF. V usage is TRBV4-3 and J usage is TRBJ2-5, with 11 bases aligning to TRBD2. The CDR3 extends over 15 amino acids. Germline trimming cut 4 bases from V and 2 bases from J; bases unmatched to any gene: 3. The germline CDR1 and CDR2 sequences are LGHNA and YSLEER.

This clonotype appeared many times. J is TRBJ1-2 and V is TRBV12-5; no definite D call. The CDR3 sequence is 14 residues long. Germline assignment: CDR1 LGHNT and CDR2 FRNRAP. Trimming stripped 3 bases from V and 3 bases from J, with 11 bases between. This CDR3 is CASGFPAGDYGYTF. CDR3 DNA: TGTGCTAGTGGTTTTCCCGCGGGAGACTATGGCTACACCTTC.

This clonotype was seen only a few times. This CDR3 reads CASSTGHPNTGELFF. As DNA, the CDR3 is TGTGCCAGCAGTACGGGACACCCGAACACCGGGGAGCTGTTTTTT. This chain uses TRBV9 with TRBJ2-2; tentatively, D is TRBD1 (6 bases). Trimming removed 5 bases from V and 0 bases from J, with 11 bases in between. The CDR3 extends over 15 amino acids. Germline CDR1 SGDLS, CDR2 YYNGEE.

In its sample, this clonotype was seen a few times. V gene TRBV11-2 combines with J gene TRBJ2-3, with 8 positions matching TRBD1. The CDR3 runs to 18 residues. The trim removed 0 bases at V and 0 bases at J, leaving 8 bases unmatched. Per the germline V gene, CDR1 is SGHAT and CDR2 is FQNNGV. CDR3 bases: TGTGCCAGCAGCTTAGAGGGGTTGGACAGGGCTAGCACAGATACGCAGTATTTT. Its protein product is CASSLEGLDRASTDTQYF.

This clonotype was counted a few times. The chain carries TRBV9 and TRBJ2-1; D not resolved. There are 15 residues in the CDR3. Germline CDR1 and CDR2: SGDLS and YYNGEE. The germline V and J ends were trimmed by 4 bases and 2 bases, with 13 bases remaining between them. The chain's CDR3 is CASSSDGGPYNEQFF. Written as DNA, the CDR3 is TGTGCCAGCAGCTCGGACGGCGGCCCCTACAATGAGCAGTTCTTC.

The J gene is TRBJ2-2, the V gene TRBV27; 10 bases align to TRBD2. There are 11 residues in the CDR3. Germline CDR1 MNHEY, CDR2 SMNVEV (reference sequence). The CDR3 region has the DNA TGTGCAACTAGCGGGGACGGGGAGCTGTTTTTT. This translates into CATSGDGELFF.

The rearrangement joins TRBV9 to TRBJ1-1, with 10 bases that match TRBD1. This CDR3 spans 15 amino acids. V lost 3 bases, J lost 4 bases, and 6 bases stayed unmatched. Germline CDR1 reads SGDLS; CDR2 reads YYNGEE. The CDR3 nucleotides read TGTGCCAGCAGCGGTTCAGGACAGGGGGGCACTGAAGCTTTCTTT. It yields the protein CASSGSGQGGTEAFF. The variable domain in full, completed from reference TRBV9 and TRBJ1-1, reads DSGVTQTPKHLITATGQRVTLRCSPRSGDLSVYWYQQSLDQGLQFLIQYYNGEERAKGNILERFSAQQFPDLHSELNLSSLELGDSALYFCASSGSGQGGTEAFFGQGTRLTVV.